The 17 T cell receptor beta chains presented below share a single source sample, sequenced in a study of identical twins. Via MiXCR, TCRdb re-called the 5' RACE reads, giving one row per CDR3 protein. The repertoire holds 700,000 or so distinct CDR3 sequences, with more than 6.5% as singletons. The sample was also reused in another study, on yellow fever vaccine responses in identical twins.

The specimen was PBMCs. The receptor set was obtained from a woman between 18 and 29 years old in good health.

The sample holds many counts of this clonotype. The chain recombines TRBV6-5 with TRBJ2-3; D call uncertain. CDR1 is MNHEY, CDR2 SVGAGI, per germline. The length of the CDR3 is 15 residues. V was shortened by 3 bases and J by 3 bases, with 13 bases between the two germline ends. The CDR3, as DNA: TGTGCCAGCAGTTATAGGTCAGGACGTACAGATACGCAGTATTTT. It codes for CASSYRSGRTDTQYF.

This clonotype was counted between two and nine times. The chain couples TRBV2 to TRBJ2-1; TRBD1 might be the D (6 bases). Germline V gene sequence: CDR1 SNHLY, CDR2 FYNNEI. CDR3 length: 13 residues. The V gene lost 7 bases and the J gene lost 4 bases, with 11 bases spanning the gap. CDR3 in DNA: TGTGCCAGCACCGAGGGGGAATACAATGAGCAGTTCTTC. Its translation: CASTEGEYNEQFF.

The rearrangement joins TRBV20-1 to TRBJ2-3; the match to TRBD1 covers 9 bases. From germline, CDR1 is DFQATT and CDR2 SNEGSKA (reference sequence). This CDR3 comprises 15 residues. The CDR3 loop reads CSALRGTGLTDTQYF. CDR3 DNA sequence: TGCAGCGCCCTGCGTGGGACAGGGCTCACAGATACGCAGTATTTT.

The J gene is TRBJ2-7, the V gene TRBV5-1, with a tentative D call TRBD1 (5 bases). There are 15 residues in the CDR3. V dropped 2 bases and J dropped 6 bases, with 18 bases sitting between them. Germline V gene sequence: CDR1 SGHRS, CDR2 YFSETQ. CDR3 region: CASSFQFADQGEQYF. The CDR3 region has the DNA TGCGCCAGCAGCTTTCAATTCGCTGACCAGGGCGAGCAGTACTTC.

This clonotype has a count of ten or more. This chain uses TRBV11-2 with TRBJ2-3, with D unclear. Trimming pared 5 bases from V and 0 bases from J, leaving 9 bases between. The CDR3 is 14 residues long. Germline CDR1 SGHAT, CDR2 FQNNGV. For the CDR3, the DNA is TGTGCCAGCAGCCGAGACGACAGCACAGATACGCAGTATTTT. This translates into CASSRDDSTDTQYF.

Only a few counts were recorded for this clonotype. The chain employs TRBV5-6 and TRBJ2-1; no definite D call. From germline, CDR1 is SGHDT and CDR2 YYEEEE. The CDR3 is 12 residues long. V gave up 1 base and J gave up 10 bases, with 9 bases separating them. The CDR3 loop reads CASSLPPGEQFF. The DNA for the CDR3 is TGTGCCAGCAGCTTGCCCCCTGGGGAGCAGTTCTTC. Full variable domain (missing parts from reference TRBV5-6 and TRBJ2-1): DAGVTQSPTHLIKTRGQQVTLRCSPKSGHDTVSWYQQALGQGPQFIFQYYEEEERQRGNFPDRFSGHQFPNYSSELNVNALLLGDSALYLCASSLPPGEQFFGPGTRLTVL.

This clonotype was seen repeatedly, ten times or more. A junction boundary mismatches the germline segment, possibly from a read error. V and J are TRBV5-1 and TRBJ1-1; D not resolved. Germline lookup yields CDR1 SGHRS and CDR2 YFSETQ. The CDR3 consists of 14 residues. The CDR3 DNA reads TGTGCCAGCAGTTTAGGCGGCACTAACACTGAAGCTTTCTTT. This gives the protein CASSLGGTNTEAFF.

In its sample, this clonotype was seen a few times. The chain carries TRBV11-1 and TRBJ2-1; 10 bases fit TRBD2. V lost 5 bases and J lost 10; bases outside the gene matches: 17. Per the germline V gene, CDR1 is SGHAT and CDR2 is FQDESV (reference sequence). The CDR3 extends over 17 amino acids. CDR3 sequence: CASSAPSPLAGEGEQFF. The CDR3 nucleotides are TGTGCCAGCAGCGCCCCCTCCCCTCTAGCGGGAGAGGGAGAGCAGTTCTTC.

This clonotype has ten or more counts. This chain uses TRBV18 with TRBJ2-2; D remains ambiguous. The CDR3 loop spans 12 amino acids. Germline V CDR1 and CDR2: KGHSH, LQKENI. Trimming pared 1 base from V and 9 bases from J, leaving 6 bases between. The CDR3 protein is CASSPQSRELFF. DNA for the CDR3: TGTGCCAGCTCACCACAAAGTCGGGAGCTGTTTTTT.

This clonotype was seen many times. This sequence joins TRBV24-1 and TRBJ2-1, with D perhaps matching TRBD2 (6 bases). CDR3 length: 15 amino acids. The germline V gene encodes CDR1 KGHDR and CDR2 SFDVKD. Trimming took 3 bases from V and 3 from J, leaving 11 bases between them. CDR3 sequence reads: CATSDGTAFYNEQFF. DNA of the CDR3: TGTGCCACCAGTGATGGGACTGCCTTCTACAATGAGCAGTTCTTC.

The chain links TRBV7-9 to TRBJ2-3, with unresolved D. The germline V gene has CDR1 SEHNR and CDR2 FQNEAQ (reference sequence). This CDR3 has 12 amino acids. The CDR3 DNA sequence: TGTTTATCGGTGGGAAACACAGATACGCAGTATTTT. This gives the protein CLSVGNTDTQYF.

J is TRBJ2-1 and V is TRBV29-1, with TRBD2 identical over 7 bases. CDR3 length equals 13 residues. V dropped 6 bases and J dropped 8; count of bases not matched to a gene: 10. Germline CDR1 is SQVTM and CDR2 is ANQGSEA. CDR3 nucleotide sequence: TGCAGCGTATTAGCGGGCGCGCGGGATGAGCAGTTCTTC. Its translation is CSVLAGARDEQFF.

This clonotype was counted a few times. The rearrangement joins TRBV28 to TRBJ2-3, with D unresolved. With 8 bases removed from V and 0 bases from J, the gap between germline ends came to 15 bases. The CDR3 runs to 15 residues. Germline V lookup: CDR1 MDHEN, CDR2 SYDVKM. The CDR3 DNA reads TGTGCCAGCTTCCCTTCGGCCCAGAGCACAGATACGCAGTATTTT. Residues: CASFPSAQSTDTQYF.

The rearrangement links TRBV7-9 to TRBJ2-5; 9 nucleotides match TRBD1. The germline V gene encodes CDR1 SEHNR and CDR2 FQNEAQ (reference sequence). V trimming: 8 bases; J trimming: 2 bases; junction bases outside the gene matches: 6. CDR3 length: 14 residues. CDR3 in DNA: TGTGCCAGCGGGTACAGGGGGCGGCAAGAGACCCAGTACTTC. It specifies CASGYRGRQETQYF.

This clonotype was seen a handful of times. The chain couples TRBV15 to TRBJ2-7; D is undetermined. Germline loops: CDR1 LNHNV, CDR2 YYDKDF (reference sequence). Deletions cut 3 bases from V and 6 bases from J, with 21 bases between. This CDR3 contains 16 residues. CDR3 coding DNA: TGTGCCACCAGCAGTCCTTTCCAAGGCAGGCCGGGCGAGCAGTACTTC. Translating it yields CATSSPFQGRPGEQYF.

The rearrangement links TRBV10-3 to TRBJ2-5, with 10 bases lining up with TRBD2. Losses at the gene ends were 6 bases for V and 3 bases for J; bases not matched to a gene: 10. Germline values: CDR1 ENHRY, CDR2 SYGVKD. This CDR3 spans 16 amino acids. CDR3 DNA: TGTGCCATCAGCCCGGGTAGGAGCGGGGGGGAAGAGACCCAGTACTTC. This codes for CAISPGRSGGEETQYF.

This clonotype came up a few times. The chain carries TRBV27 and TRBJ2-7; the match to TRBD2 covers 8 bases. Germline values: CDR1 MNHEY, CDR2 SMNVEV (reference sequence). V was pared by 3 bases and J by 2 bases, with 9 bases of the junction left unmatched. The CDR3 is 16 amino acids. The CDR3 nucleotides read TGTGCCAGCAGTTTTTCCGGGGGGGAAGAAACCTACGAGCAGTACTTC. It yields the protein CASSFSGGEETYEQYF.